The 23 T cell receptor beta chains reported below all come from one sample, sequenced in a study of tumor and adjacent non-tumor tissue in lung cancer. The library came from three nested PCR rounds adapted from ARM-PCR protocols. TCRdb itself ran the multiplex PCR reads through MiXCR, one entry per CDR3 protein. This repertoire shows approximately 90,000 distinct CDR3 sequences, roughly 70% found once; its top ten account for about 18%. RNA was extracted from bulk tissue without any cell sorting. What was sequenced was lung tumor tissue. These receptors were obtained from a man aged 55 to 70 with non-small cell lung cancer.

To note about this clonotype: As the CDR3 is not closed by the conserved phenylalanine or tryptophan, this likely results from a read error. The rearrangement joins TRBV11-1 to TRBJ1-1; D is unresolved. Germline CDR1 is SGHAT and CDR2 is FQDESV (reference sequence). The CDR3 has 14 amino acids. DNA for the CDR3: TGTGCAACCGTGGGAGGGCCCACGAACACTGAAGCTTTCTAT. The encoded protein is CATVGGPTNTEAFY.

This clonotype was picked up one time. The chain has TRBV12-3 or TRBV12-4 and TRBJ2-2, with a tentative D call TRBD1 (6 bases). CDR3 length: 17 residues. Trimming took 5 bases from V and 4 from J, leaving 20 bases between them. The CDR3 protein is CASSQRGSELCTGELFF. As DNA, the CDR3 is TGTGCCAGCAGTCAGAGGGGGTCAGAGTTGTGCACCGGGGAGCTGTTTTTT.

Details on this clonotype: Because the CDR3 is missing its conserved closing phenylalanine or tryptophan, this is likely a read error. Because the CDR3's place on the DNA is in doubt, the DNA is left out and the CDR3 is given as listed by TCRdb. The rearrangement joins TRBV6-5 to TRBJ2-1; the DNA was not compared with TRBD2, the D call given in the table. Germline CDR1 reads MNHEY; CDR2 reads SVGAGI. Including both end residues, the CDR3 is 15 amino acids long. The CDR3 here is CASSYSLAGANEHFV.

This chain joins TRBV24-1 and TRBJ1-2; TRBD1 is a possible D gene (5 bases). The CDR3 length is 12 residues. The germline CDR1 and CDR2 sequences are KGHDR and SFDVKD. V lost 8 bases and J lost 2, with 8 bases in between. The CDR3 DNA follows: TGTGCCACCAACAGGATGAACTATGGCTACACCTTC. Protein product: CATNRMNYGYTF.

This clonotype was detected only a few times. The conserved final phenylalanine or tryptophan is absent from the CDR3, which likely points to a read error. The J gene is TRBJ2-2, the V gene TRBV18, with TRBD1 matching over 7 bases. CDR1 is KGHSH, CDR2 LQKENI, per germline. The CDR3 sequence is 15 residues long. CDR3 amino acids: CASSPQGANTGELFS. DNA of the CDR3: TGTGCCAGTTCACCCCAGGGGGCGAACACCGGGGAGCTGTTTTCT.

Comment on this clonotype: A much larger clone differs from this one at a single base, so this may be a read error. This chain joins TRBV7-8 and TRBJ1-2; no firm D call. The CDR3 runs 16 residues. CDR1 is SGHVS, CDR2 FQNEAQ, per germline. CDR3 sequence: CASSLDAGSENYDYTF. The CDR3 coding sequence is TGTGCCAGCAGCTTAGATGCGGGATCAGAGAACTATGACTACACCTTC.

Concerning this clonotype: At one end the junction does not follow the germline gene, possibly because of a read error. This chain connects TRBV11-3 to TRBJ2-1; D is possibly TRBD2 (6 bases). The CDR3 loop spans 16 amino acids. The germline CDR1 and CDR2 sequences are SGHNT and YENEEA. The CDR3: CASSLGTNGPGDEHFF. CDR3 in DNA: TGTGCCAGCAGCTTAGGGACTAATGGACCCGGGGATGAGCACTTCTTC.

Of note for this clonotype: The junction differs from germline at one of its ends, possibly a read error. The chain combines TRBV4-1 with TRBJ2-3; TRBD1 agrees at 11 bases. The CDR3 loop spans 17 amino acids. Germline V CDR1 and CDR2: MGHRA, YSYEKL. CDR3 sequence: CVSSQGRGQGATDTQYF. The CDR3, as DNA: TGCGTCAGCAGCCAAGGCCGTGGACAGGGGGCGACAGATACGCAGTACTTT.

About this clonotype: The junction differs from germline at one of its ends, possibly a read error. The V gene is TRBV4-1, the J gene TRBJ2-6, with 7 bases matching TRBD2. The length of the CDR3 is 17 residues. Germline V lookup: CDR1 MGHRA, CDR2 YSYEKL. CDR3 DNA: TGCACCAGCAGCCAAGAACTAGCGTCCTCCGGGGCCAGCGTCCTGACTTTC. Translation: CTSSQELASSGASVLTF.

This clonotype was observed a handful of times. V is TRBV5-1 and J is TRBJ2-4, with D maybe TRBD2 (7 bases). V lost 0 bases to trimming and J lost 8 bases, with 15 bases between them. Germline CDR1 is SGHRS and CDR2 is YFSETQ. The CDR3 runs 15 residues. The CDR3 sequence is CASSLGTAGRDIQYF. In nucleotides, the CDR3 is TGCGCCAGCAGCTTGGGGACAGCGGGAAGGGACATTCAGTACTTC.

This clonotype was seen repeatedly, ten times or more. The chain links TRBV10-3 to TRBJ2-1, with a tentative D call TRBD1 (6 bases). The CDR3 has 15 amino acids. V lost 4 bases, J lost 0 bases, and 10 bases lay in between. The germline V gene has CDR1 ENHRY and CDR2 SYGVKD. CDR3 DNA sequence: TGTGCCATCAGTGGGACAGATAGCTCCTACAATGAGCAGTTCTTC. Translated, it gives CAISGTDSSYNEQFF.

In its sample, this clonotype was seen many times. The chain links TRBV7-9 to TRBJ2-7; D gene ambiguous. This CDR3 contains 15 residues. V was cut by 2 bases and J by 2 bases, with 13 bases left in between. CDR1 SEHNR and CDR2 FQNEAQ come from the germline V gene (reference sequence). DNA of the CDR3: TGTGCCAGCAGCTTAACAGCCAGCCCTACCTACGAGCAGTACTTC. Translating gives CASSLTASPTYEQYF.

This clonotype has ten or more counts. This chain joins TRBV7-9 and TRBJ2-3, with 11 bases identical to TRBD2. Germline assignment: CDR1 SEHNR and CDR2 FQNEAQ (reference sequence). The CDR3 extends over 17 amino acids. V was clipped by 0 bases and J by 4 bases; unmatched bases: 6. CDR3 region: CASSLAFLAGGSDTQYF. CDR3 nucleotides: TGTGCCAGCAGCTTAGCGTTTCTAGCGGGAGGTTCAGATACGCAGTATTTT.

Comment on this clonotype: A much larger clonotype is one base distant, so this may be a read error. The rearrangement uses TRBV5-6 and TRBJ2-1, with TRBD1 identical over 8 bases. The CDR3 consists of 17 residues. The V gene end was trimmed by 3 bases and the J gene end by 5 bases; junction bases not matched to a gene: 13. Germline V gene data show CDR1 as SGHDT and CDR2 as YYEEEE. CDR3 sequence: CASSSRTGKVWDNEQFF. CDR3 bases: TGTGCCAGCAGCTCCCGGACAGGGAAGGTGTGGGACAATGAGCAGTTCTTC.

Details on this clonotype: One junction end does not reproduce the germline sequence, and a read error may be involved. The chain combines TRBV4-3 with TRBJ2-2; the match to TRBD1 covers 7 bases. There are 15 residues in the CDR3. From germline, CDR1 is LGHNA and CDR2 YSLEER. For the CDR3, the DNA is TGCGCCAGTAGCCTGGGGACAGCTTACACCGGGGAGCTATTTTTT. It encodes CASSLGTAYTGELFF.

Remarks on this clonotype: The junction shows a germline mismatch at one end, possibly a read error. The V call is TRBV4-1, the J call TRBJ1-2, with D possibly being TRBD1 (5 bases). Germline CDR1 and CDR2: MGHRA and YSYEKL. This CDR3 comprises 14 residues. The chain's CDR3 is CASSRVNRNYDYTF. For the CDR3, the DNA is TGCGCCAGCAGCCGAGTTAACAGGAACTATGACTACACCTTC.

For this clonotype: The conserved phenylalanine or tryptophan is not found at the CDR3 terminus, so this likely reflects a read error. The chain links TRBV4-2 to TRBJ1-5; 9 bases are a match to TRBD1. Trimming took 5 bases from V and 3 from J; bases not matched to a gene: 5. CDR1 is LGHNA, CDR2 YNFKEQ, per germline. This CDR3 comprises 15 residues. Here the CDR3 DNA reads TGTGCCAGCAGCGAGGGACAGGGACACAATCAGCCCCAGCATTTA. It codes for CASSEGQGHNQPQHL.

Of note for this clonotype: This could be a read error, since a much larger clone is one nucleotide away. This chain connects TRBV20-1 to TRBJ2-7; 7 bases align to TRBD2. Looked up from germline, CDR1 is DFQATT and CDR2 is SNEGSKA (reference sequence). The V gene end was trimmed by 6 bases and the J gene end by 3 bases; junction bases not matched to a gene: 8. This CDR3 has 13 residues. CDR3 region: CSAAGRGIYEQYF. CDR3 bases: TGCAGTGCAGCGGGACGGGGGATCTACGAGCAGTACTTC.

This clonotype showed up just a few times. Possible read error: a much larger clone is one base away. This rearrangement joins TRBV20-1 to TRBJ1-2; the match to TRBD1 covers 8 bases. This CDR3 has 12 residues. CDR1 and CDR2 (germline): DFQATT, SNEGSKA (reference sequence). The CDR3 bases are TGCAGTGCTGAGGGACAGGCCTATGTCTACACCTTC. Translated: CSAEGQAYVYTF.

This clonotype has a handful of counts. This chain links TRBV20-1 with TRBJ2-5, with D tentatively TRBD1 or TRBD2 (5 bases each). Trimming cost V 7 bases and J 4 bases, with 19 bases left between them. Looked up from germline, CDR1 is DFQATT and CDR2 is SNEGSKA (reference sequence). The CDR3 consists of 14 residues. The CDR3 sequence is CSVGDDLKTETQYF. In nucleotides, the CDR3 is TGCAGTGTGGGGGACGACCTTAAGACAGAGACCCAGTACTTC.

Concerning this clonotype itself: A junction end diverges from the germline sequence, so it may reflect a read error. The chain is built from TRBV20-1 and TRBJ1-5, with TRBD1 as a possible D gene (5 bases). CDR1 and CDR2 (germline): DFQATT, SNEGSKA (reference sequence). The CDR3 has 13 amino acids. In DNA form, the CDR3 reads TGCAGTGCGGCGGGACCCGCTGGGGAGCCCCAACATTTT. This codes for CSAAGPAGEPQHF.

This clonotype was seen a handful of times. The conserved phenylalanine or tryptophan normally closing the CDR3 is absent here, so this likely arose from a read error. This chain links TRBV11-3 with TRBJ2-4, with D tentatively TRBD1 (5 bases). Deletions cut 5 bases from V and 7 bases from J, with 18 bases between. The length of the CDR3 is 15 residues. CDR1 is SGHNT and CDR2 is YENEEA in the germline V gene. The CDR3 protein is CASSLDSSRWNIQYL. As DNA, the CDR3 is TGTGCCAGCAGCCTTGACAGTTCTAGATGGAACATTCAGTACTTA.

Only a few counts were recorded for this clonotype. A much larger clone is a single base away; this may be a read error. The chain is built from TRBV4-1 and TRBJ2-7; D gene unclear. There are 13 residues in the CDR3. V dropped 0 bases and J dropped 3 bases, with 6 bases sitting between them. Germline V lookup: CDR1 MGHRA, CDR2 YSYEKL. CDR3 coding DNA: TGCGCCAGCAGCCAAGATAGCCTCTACGAGCAGTACTTC. Its protein product is CASSQDSLYEQYF.